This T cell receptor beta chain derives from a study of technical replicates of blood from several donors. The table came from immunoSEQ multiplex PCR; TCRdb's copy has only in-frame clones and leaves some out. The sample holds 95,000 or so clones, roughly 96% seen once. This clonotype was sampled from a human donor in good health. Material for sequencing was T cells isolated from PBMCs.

DNA of the CDR3: TGTGCCAACAAACAGGGGCCCACAGATACGCAGTATTTT. Amino acids: CANKQGPTDTQYF. V is TRBV2 and J is TRBJ2-3, with 7 bases fitting TRBD1. The CDR3 contains 13 residues. The germline V gene encodes CDR1 SNHLY and CDR2 FYNNEI. J lost 2 bases, V lost 10 bases, and 6 bases had no gene match.